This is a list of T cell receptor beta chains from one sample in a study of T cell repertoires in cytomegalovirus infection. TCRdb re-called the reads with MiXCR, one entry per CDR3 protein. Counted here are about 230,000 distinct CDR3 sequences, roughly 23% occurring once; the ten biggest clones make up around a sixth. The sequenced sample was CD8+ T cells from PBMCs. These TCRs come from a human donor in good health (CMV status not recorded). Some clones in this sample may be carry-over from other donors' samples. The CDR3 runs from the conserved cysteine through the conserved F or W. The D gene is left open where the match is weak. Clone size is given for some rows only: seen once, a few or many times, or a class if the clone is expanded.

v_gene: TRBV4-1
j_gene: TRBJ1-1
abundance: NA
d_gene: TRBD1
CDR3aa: CASSPEGAQAFF
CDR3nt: TGCGCCAGCAGCCCGGAGGGGGCCCAAGCTTTCTTT

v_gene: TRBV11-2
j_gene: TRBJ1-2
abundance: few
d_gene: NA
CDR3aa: CASSPVLVKDGYTF
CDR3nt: TGTGCCAGCAGCCCGGTACTCGTGAAGGATGGCTACACCTTC

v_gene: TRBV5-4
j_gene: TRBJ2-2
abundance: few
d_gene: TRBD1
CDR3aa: CASSVRDSTGELFF
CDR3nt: TGTGCCAGCAGCGTCCGGGACAGCACCGGGGAGCTGTTTTTT

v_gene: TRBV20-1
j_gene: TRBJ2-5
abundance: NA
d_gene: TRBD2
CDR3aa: CSARDRSQAGGQETQYF
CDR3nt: TGCAGTGCTAGAGATCGATCCCAAGCGGGGGGGCAGGAGACCCAGTACTTC

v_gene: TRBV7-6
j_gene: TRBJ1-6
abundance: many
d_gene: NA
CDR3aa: CASSQFVTANSPLHF
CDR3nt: TGTGCCAGCAGCCAATTTGTGACAGCCAATTCACCCCTCCACTTT

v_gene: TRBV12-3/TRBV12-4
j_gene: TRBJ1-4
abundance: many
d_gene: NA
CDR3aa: CASTPHWGGEKLFF
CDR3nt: TGTGCCAGCACCCCGCACTGGGGGGGTGAAAAACTGTTTTTT

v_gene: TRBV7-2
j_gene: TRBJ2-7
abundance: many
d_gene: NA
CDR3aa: CASSLRGEGAHEQYF
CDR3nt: TGTGCCAGCAGCCTACGAGGGGAGGGGGCCCACGAGCAGTACTTC

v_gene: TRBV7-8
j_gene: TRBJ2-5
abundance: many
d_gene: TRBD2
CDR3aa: CASSLGTSGGETQYF
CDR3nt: TGTGCCAGCAGCTTAGGGACTAGCGGGGGGGAGACCCAGTACTTC

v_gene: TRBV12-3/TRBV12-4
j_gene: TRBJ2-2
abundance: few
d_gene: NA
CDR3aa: CASSALLSYTGELFF
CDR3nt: TGTGCCAGCAGCGCTCTCCTTTCCTACACCGGGGAGCTGTTTTTT

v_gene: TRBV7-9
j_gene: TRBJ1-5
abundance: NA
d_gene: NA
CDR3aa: CASSFGMVNQPQHF
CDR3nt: TGTGCCAGCAGCTTCGGGATGGTCAATCAGCCCCAGCATTTT

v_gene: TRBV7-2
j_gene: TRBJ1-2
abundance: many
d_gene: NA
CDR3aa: CASSPVTDYGYTF
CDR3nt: TGTGCCAGCAGCCCGGTCACGGACTATGGCTACACCTTC

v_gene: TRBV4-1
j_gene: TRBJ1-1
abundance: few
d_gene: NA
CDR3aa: CASSQDWGGTEAFF
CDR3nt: TGCGCCAGCAGCCAAGATTGGGGAGGAACTGAAGCTTTCTTT

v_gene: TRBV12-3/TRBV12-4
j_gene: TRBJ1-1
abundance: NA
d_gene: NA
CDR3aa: CASTSQGHTEAFF
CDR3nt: TGTGCCAGCACCAGTCAGGGCCACACTGAAGCTTTCTTT

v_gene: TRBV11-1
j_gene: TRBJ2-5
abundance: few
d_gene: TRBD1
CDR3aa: CASSFWDSLDKETQYF
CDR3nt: TGTGCCAGCAGCTTCTGGGACAGCCTTGATAAAGAGACCCAGTACTTC

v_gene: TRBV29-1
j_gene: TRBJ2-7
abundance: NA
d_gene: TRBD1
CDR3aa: CSVDNFGTGAPNEQYF
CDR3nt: TGCAGCGTTGACAACTTTGGGACAGGGGCACCAAACGAGCAGTACTTC

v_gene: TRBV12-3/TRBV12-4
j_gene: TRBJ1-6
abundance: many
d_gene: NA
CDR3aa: CASSGGSSPLHF
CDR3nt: TGTGCCAGCAGTGGGGGAAGTTCACCCCTCCACTTT

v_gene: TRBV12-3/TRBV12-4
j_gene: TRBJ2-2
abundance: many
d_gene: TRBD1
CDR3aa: CASSSYRGMNTGELFF
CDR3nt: TGTGCCAGCAGTTCTTACAGGGGGATGAACACCGGGGAGCTGTTTTTT

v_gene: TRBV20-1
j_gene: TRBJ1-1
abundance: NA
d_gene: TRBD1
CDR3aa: CSVTTGRVTEAFF
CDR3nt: TGCAGTGTCACGACAGGGCGGGTCACTGAAGCTTTCTTT

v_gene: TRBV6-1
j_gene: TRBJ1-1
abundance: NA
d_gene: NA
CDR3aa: CASSEVVEGSTEAFF
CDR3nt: TGTGCCAGCAGTGAAGTGGTGGAGGGGAGCACTGAAGCTTTCTTT

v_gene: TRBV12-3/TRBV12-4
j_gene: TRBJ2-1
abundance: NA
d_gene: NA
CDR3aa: CASSFGREQFF
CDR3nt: TGTGCCAGCAGCTTTGGGAGGGAGCAGTTCTTC

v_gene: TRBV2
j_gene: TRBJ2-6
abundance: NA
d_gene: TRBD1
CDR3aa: CASSGEPRDRGNNVLTF
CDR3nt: TGTGCCAGCAGCGGGGAGCCGAGGGACAGGGGGAACAACGTCCTGACTTTC

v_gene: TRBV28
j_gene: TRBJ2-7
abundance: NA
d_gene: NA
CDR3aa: CASSRPGPYYKQYF
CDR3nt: TGTGCCAGCAGCCGACCAGGACCCTACTACAAGCAGTACTTC

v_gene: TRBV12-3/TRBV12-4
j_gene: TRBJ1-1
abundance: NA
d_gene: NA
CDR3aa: CASTNIGGWEAFF
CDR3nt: TGTGCCAGCACCAATATAGGGGGTTGGGAAGCTTTCTTT

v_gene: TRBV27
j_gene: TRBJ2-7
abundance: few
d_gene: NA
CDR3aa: CASSPYQGYEQYF
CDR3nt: TGTGCCAGCAGTCCATACCAGGGCTACGAGCAGTACTTC

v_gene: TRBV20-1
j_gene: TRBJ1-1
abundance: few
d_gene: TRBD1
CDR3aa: CSAREVGRGILNTEAFF
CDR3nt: TGCAGTGCTAGAGAGGTGGGCAGGGGGATACTGAACACTGAAGCTTTCTTT

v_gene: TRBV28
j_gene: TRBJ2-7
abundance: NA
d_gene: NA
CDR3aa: CASNPGAVTQYF
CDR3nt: TGTGCCAGCAACCCGGGGGCAGTGACTCAGTACTTC

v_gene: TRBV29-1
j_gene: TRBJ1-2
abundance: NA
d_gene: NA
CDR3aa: CSGGDWNGYTF
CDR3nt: TGCAGCGGGGGGGATTGGAATGGCTACACCTTC